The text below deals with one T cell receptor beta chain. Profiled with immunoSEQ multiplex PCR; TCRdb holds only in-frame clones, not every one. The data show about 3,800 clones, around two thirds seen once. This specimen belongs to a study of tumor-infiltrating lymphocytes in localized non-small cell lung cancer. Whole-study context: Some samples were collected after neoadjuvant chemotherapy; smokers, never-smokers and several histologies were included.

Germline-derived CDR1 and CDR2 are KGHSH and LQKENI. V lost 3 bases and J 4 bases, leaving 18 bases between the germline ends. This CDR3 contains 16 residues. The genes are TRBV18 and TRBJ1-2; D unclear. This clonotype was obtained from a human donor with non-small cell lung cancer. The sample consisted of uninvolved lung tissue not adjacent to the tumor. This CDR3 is CASSPTPWADSYGYTF. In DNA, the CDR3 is TGTGCCAGCTCACCGACCCCGTGGGCCGATTCCTATGGCTACACCTTC.